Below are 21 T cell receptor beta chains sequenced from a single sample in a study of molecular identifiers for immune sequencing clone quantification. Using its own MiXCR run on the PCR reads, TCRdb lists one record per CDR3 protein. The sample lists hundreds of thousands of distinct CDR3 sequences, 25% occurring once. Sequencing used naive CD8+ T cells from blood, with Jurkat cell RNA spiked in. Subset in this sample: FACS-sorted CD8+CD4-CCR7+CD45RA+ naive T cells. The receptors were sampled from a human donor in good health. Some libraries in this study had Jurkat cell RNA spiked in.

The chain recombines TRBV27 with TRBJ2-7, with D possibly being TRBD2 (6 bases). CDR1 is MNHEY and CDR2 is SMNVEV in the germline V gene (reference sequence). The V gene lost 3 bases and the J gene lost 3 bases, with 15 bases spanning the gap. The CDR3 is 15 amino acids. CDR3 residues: CASSFFGGLNYEQYF. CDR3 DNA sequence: TGTGCCAGCAGTTTTTTCGGGGGATTAAACTACGAGCAGTACTTC.

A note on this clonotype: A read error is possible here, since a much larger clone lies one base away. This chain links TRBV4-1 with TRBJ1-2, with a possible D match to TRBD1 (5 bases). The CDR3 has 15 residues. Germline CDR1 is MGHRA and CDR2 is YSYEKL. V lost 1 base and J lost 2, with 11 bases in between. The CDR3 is CASSQGPGGNYGYTF. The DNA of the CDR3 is TGCGCCAGCAGCCAAGGTCCGGGGGGGAACTATGGCTACACCTTC.

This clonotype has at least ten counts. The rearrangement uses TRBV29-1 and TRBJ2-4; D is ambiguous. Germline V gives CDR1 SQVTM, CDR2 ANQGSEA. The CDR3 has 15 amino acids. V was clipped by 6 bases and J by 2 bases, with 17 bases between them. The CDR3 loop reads CSVEYSIQTKNIQYF. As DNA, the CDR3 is TGCAGCGTCGAGTACAGTATCCAAACCAAAAACATTCAGTACTTC.

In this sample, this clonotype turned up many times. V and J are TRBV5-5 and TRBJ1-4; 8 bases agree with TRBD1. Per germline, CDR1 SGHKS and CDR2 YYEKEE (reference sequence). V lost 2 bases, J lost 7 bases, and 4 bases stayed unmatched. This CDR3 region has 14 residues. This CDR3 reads CASSLTGGGEKLFF. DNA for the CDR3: TGTGCCAGCAGCTTAACAGGGGGTGGTGAAAAACTGTTTTTT.

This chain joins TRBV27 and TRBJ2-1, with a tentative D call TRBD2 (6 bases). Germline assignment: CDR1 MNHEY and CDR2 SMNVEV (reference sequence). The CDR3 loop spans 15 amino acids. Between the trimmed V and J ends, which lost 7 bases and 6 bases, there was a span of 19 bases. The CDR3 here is CASTPLAGRSNEQFF. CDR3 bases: TGTGCCAGCACCCCCCTGGCGGGACGGAGCAATGAGCAGTTCTTC.

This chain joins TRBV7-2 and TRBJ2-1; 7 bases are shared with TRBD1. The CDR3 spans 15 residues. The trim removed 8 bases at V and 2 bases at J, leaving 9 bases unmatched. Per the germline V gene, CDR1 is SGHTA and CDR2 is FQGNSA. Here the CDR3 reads CASRQRDSPYNEQFF. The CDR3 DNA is TGTGCCAGCCGCCAAAGGGACAGTCCCTACAATGAGCAGTTCTTC.

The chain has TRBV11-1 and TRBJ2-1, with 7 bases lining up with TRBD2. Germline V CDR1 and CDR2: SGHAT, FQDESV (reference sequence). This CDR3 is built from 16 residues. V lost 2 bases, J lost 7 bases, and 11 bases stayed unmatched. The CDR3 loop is CASSLSRSGIKNEQFF. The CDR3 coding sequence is TGTGCCAGCAGCTTAAGTCGCAGCGGGATTAAAAATGAGCAGTTCTTC.

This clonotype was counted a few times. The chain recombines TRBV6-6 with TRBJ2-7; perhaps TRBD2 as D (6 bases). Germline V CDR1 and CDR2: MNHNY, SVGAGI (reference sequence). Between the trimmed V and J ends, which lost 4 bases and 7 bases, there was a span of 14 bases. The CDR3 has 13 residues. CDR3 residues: CASSFRGMDEQYF. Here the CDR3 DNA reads TGTGCCAGCAGTTTTCGGGGGATGGATGAGCAGTACTTC.

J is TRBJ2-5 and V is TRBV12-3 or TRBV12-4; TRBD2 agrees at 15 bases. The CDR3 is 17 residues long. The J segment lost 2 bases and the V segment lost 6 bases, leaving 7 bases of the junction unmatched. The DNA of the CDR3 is TGTGCCAGCAGCTGGACTAGCGGGGGGGCCGGGCAAGAGACCCAGTACTTC. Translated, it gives CASSWTSGGAGQETQYF.

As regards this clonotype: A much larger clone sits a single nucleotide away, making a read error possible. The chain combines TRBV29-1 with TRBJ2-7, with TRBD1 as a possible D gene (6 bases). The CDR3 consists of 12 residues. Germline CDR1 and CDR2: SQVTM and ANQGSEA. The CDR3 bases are TGCAGCGTTGACCTCACAGGGTCCGAGCAGCACTTC. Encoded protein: CSVDLTGSEQHF.

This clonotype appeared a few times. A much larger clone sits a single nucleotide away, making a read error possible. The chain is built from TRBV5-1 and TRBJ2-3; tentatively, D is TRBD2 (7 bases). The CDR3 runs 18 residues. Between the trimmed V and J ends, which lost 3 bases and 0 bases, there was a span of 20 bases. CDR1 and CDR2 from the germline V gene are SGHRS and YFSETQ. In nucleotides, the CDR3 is TGCGCCAGCAGCTCTCCGGGGGAGGCGGGGGCCAGCACAGATACGCAGTATTTT. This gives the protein CASSSPGEAGASTDTQYF.

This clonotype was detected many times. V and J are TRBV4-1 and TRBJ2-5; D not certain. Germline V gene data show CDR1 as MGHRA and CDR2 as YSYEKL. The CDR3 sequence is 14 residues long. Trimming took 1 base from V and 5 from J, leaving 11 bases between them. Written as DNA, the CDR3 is TGCGCCAGCAGCCAAGGAGGCCTCCTGGAGACCCAGTACTTC. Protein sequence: CASSQGGLLETQYF.

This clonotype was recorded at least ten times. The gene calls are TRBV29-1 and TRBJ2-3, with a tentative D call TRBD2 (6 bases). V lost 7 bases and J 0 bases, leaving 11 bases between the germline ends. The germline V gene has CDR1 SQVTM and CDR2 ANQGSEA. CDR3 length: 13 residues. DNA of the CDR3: TGCAGCGAAGCAGGGACTAGCACAGATACGCAGTATTTT. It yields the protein CSEAGTSTDTQYF.

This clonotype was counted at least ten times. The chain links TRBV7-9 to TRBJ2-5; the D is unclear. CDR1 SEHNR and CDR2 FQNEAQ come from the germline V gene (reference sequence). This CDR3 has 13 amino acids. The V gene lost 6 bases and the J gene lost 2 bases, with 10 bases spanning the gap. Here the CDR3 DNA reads TGTGCCAGCAGTCTGCCCGGTCAAGAGACCCAGTACTTC. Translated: CASSLPGQETQYF. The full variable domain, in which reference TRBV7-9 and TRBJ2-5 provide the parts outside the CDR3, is DTGVSQNPRHKITKRGQNVTFRCDPISEHNRLYWYRQTLGQGPEFLTYFQNEAQLEKSRLLSDRFSAERPKGSFSTLEIQRTEQGDSAMYLCASSLPGQETQYFGPGTRLLVL.

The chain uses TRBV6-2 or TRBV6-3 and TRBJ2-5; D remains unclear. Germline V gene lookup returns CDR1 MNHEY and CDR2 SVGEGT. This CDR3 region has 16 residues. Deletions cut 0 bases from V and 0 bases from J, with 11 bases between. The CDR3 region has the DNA TGTGCCAGCAGTTACTCGATAGGGAAGAACCAAGAGACCCAGTACTTC. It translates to CASSYSIGKNQETQYF.

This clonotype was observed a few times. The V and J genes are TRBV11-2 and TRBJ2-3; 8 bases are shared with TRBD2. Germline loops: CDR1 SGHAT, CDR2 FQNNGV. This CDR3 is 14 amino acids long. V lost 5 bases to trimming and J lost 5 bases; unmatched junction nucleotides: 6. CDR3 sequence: CASSTGRGVDTQYF. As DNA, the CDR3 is TGTGCCAGCAGCACGGGGCGGGGGGTAGATACGCAGTATTTT.

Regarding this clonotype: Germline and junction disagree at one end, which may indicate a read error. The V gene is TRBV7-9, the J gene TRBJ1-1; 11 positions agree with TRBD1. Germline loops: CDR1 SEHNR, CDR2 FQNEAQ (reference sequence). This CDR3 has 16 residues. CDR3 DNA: TGTGCTAGCAGCCGGTTTGGACAGGGGGCGAGCACTGAAGCTTTCTTT. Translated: CASSRFGQGASTEAFF.

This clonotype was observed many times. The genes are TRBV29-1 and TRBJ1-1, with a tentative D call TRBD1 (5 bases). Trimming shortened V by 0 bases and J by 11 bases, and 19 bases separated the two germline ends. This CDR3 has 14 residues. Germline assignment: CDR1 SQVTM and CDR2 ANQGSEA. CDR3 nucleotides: TGCAGCGTTGAAGATCCCGCAGGGCCCCCAGGGGCTTTCTTT. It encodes CSVEDPAGPPGAFF.

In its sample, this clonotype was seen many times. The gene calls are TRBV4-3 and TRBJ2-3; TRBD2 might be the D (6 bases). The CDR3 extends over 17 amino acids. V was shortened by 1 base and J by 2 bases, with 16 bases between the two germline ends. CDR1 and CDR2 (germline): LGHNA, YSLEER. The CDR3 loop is CASSQVFGGINTDTQYF. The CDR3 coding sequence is TGCGCCAGCAGCCAAGTGTTTGGCGGGATAAACACAGATACGCAGTATTTT.

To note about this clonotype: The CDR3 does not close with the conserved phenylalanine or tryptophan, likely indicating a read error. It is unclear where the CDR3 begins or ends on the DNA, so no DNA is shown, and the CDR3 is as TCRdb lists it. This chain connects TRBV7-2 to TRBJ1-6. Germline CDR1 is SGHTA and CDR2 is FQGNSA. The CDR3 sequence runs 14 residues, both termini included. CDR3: CASSQGLYNSPHHI.

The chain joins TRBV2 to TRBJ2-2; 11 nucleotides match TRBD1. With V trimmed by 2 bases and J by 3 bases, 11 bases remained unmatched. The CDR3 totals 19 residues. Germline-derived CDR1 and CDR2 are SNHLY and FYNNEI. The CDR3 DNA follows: TGTGCCAGCAGTGAATCAACTCGGACAGGGGGCAAGGACACCGGGGAGCTGTTTTTT. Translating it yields CASSESTRTGGKDTGELFF. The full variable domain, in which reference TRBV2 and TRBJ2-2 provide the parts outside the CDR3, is EPEVTQTPSHQVTQMGQEVILRCVPISNHLYFYWYRQILGQKVEFLVSFYNNEISEKSEIFDDQFSVERPDGSNFTLKIRSTKLEDSAMYFCASSESTRTGGKDTGELFFGEGSRLTVL.